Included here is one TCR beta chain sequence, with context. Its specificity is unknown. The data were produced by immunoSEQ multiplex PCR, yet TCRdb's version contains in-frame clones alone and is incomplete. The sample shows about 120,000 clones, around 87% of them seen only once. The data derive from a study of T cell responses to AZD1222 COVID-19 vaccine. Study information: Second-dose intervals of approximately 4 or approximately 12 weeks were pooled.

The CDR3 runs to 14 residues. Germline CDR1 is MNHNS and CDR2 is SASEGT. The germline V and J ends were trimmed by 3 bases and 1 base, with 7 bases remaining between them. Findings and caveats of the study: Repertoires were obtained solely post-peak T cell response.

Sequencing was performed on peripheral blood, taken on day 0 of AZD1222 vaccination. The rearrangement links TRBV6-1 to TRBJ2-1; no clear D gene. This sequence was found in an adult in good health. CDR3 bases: TGTGCCAGCAGTGACGTCGGGTCCTACAATGAGCAGTTCTTC. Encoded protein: CASSDVGSYNEQFF.